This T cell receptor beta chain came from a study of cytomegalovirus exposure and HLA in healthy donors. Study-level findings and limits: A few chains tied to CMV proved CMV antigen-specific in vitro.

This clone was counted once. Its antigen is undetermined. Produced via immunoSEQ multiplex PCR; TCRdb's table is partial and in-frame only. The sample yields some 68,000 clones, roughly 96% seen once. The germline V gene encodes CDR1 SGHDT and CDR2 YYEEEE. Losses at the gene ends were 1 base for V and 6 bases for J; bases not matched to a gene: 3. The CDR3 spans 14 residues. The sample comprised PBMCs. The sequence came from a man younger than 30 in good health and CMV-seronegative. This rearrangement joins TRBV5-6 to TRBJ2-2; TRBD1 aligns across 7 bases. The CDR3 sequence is CASSLTGVAGELFF. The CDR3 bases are TGTGCCAGCAGCTTGACAGGGGTGGCCGGGGAGCTGTTTTTT.